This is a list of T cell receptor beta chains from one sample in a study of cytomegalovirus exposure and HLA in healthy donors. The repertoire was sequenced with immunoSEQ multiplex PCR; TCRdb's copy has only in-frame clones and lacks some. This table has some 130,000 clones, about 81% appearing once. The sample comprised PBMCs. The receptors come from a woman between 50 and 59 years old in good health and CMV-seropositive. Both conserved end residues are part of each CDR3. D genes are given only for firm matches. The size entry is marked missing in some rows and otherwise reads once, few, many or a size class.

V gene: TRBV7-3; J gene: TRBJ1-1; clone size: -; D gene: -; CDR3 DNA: TGTGCCAGCAGCGCATCAGTCCGGGCCGGGGACACTGAAGCTTTCTTT; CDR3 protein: CASSASVRAGDTEAFF
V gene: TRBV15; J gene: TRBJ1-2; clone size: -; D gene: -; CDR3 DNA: TGTGCCACCAGCCCGCGCCGGGGTGGCTATGGCTACACCTTC; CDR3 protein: CATSPRRGGYGYTF
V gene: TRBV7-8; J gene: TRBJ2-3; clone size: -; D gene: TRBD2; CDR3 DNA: TGTGCCAGCAGCCGCGGACTAGCGGGAGGAGTCACAGATACGCAGTATTTT; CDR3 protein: CASSRGLAGGVTDTQYF
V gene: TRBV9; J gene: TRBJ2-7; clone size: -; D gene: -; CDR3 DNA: TGTGCCAGCTCCCATTTGGAGACGGCACCCTACGAGCAGTACTTC; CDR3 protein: CASSHLETAPYEQYF
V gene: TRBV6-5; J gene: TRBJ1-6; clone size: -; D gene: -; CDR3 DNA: TGTGCCAGCAGGAGCACCGGGATCTCAAATTCACCCCTCCACTTT; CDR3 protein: CASRSTGISNSPLHF
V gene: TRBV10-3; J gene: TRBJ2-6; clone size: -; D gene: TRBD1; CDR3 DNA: TGTGCCATCAGTGGGGCCCCGGGACAGGGGGCGCGTGGGGCCAACGTCCTGACTTTC; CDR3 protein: CAISGAPGQGARGANVLTF
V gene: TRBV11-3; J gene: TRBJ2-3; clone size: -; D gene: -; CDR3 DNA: TGTGCCAGCAGCAAAGCGGTAGATACGCAGTATTTT; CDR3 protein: CASSKAVDTQYF
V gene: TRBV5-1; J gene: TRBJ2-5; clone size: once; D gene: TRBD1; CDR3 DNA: TGCGCCAGCAGCCAAGGACAGGGGGGAGAGACCCAGTACTTC; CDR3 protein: CASSQGQGGETQYF
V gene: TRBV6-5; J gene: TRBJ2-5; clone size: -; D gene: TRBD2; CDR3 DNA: TGTGCCAGCAGTTACAGCGGACTAGCGGGAGAGACCCAGTACTTC; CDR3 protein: CASSYSGLAGETQYF
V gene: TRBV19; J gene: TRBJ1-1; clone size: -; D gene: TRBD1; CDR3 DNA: TGTGCCAGTAGTACGCGGGACAGGGGGAAAGCTTTCTTT; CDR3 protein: CASSTRDRGKAFF
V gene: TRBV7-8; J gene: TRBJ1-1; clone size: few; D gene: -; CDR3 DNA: TGTGCCAGCAGCTTTAGCCCAGGGGTGAACACTGAAGCTTTCTTT; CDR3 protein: CASSFSPGVNTEAFF
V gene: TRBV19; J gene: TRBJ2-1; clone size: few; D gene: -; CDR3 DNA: TGTGCCACCGTATTATACAATGAGCAGTTCTTC; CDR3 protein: CATVLYNEQFF
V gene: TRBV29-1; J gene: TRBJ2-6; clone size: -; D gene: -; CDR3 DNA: TGCAGCGTTGAGGGAGACGAGAGCTCTGGGGCCAACGTCCTGACTTTC; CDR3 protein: CSVEGDESSGANVLTF
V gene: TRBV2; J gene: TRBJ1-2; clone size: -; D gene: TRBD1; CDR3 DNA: TGTGCCAGCAGTTTCGGACAGGGCTTAGCTAACTATGGCTACACCTTC; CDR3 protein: CASSFGQGLANYGYTF
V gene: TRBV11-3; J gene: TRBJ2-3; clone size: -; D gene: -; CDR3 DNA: TGTGCCAGCAGCTTAGGCGCAACGGATACGCAGTATTTT; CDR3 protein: CASSLGATDTQYF
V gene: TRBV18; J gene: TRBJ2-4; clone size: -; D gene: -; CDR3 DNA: TGTGCCAGCTCACCATTGGTAAACCGGTTCATTCAGTACTTC; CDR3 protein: CASSPLVNRFIQYF
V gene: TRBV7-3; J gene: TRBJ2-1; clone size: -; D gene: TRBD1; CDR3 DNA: TGTGCCAGCAGCCGGGGGACAGGCGCCAATGAGCAGTTCTTC; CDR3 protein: CASSRGTGANEQFF
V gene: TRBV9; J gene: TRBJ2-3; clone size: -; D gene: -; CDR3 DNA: TGTGCCAGCAGCGTAGCCCAGCCGGAGGATACGCAGTATTTT; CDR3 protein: CASSVAQPEDTQYF
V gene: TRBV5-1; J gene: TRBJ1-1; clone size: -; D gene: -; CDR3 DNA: TGCGCCAGCAGCTTCTTGGGACCGGGACTTAACACTGAAGCTTTCTTT; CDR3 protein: CASSFLGPGLNTEAFF
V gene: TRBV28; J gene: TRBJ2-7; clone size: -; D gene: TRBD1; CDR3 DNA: TGTGCCAGCAGTTTGTCGGACAGGGGAGGGCACGAGCAGTACTTC; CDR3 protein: CASSLSDRGGHEQYF
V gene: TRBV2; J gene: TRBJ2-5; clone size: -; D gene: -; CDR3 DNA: TGTGCCAGCAGCCCACAAGAGACCCAGTACTTC; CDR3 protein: CASSPQETQYF
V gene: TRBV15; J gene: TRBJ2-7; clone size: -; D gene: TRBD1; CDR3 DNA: TGTGCCACCAGCAGAGAGGGGACAGGGGGTTCGGTCGAGCAGTACTTC; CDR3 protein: CATSREGTGGSVEQYF
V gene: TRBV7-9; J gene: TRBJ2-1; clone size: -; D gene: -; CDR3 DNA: TGTGCCAGCAGCCGGACTGAGTCAGGCGATGAGCAGTTCTTC; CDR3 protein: CASSRTESGDEQFF
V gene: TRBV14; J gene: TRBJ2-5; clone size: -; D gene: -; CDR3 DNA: TGTGCCAGCAGCCAACCGGCGGCGGGAACCCAGTACTTC; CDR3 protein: CASSQPAAGTQYF
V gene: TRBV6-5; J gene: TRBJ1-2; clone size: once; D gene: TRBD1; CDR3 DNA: TGTGCCAGCAGAAGGACAGGGTCGGAGGGCTACACCTTC; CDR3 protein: CASRRTGSEGYTF
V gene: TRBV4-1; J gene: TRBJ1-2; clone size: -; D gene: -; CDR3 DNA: TGCGCCAGCAGCCAAGCTGACAACGGCCTTGGCTACACCTTC; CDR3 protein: CASSQADNGLGYTF
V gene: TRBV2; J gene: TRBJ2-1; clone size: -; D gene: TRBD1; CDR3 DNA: TGTGCCAGCAGTGAAACAGGGGGGCCTTACAATGAGCAGTTCTTC; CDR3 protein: CASSETGGPYNEQFF
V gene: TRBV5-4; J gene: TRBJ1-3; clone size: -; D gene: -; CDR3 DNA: TGTGCCAGCAGCTTGAGGAGAGGAAACACCATATATTTT; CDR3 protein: CASSLRRGNTIYF
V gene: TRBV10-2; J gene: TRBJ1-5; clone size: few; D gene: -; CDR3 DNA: TGCGCCAGCAGTGAGGCAGGAGGTTCCTATAGCAATCAGCCCCAGCATTTT; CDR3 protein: CASSEAGGSYSNQPQHF
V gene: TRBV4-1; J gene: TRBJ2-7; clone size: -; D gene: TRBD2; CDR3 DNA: TGCGCCAGCAGCCGTCAGACGGGGGGGCCCTACGAGCAGTACTTC; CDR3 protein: CASSRQTGGPYEQYF
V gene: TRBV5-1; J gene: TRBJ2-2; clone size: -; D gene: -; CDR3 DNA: TGCGCCAGCAGCTTGGAACAGGGAGACACCGGGGAGCTGTTTTTT; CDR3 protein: CASSLEQGDTGELFF
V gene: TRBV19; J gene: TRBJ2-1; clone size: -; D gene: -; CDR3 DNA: TGTGCCAGCCGGAGGGGCACCCTAACACACAATGAGCAGTTCTTC; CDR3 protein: CASRRGTLTHNEQFF
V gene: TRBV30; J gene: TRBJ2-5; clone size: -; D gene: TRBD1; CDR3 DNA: TGTGCCTGGAAGCCGCCGGGACAGGGTCGTAAGGGGACCCAGTACTTC; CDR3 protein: CAWKPPGQGRKGTQYF
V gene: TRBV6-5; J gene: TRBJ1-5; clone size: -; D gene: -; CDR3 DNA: TGTGCCAGCAGTCAACCGGGACTCAATCAGCCCCAGCATTTT; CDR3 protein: CASSQPGLNQPQHF
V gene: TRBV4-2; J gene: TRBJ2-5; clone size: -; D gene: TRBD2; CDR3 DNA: TGTGCCAGCAGCCAGAGGGAGGGTTACCAGACCCAGTACTTC; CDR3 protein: CASSQREGYQTQYF
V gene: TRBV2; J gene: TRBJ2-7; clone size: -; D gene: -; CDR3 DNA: TGTGCCAGCAGTGAGCGTTCCACCGCCTACGAGCAGTACTTC; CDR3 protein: CASSERSTAYEQYF
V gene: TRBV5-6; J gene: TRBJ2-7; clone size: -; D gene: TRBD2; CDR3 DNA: TGTGCCAGCAGCTCTTGGGGGGGGAACTACGAGCAGTACTTC; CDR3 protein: CASSSWGGNYEQYF
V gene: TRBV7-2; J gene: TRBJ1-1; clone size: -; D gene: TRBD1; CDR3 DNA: TGTGCCAGCAGCTTCTGGACAGGGACGACTGAAGCTTTCTTT; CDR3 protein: CASSFWTGTTEAFF
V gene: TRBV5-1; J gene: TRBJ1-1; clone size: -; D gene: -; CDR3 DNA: TGCGCCAGCAGCTTAGAAGGCAGGGGGAACACTGAAGCTTTCTTT; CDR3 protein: CASSLEGRGNTEAFF
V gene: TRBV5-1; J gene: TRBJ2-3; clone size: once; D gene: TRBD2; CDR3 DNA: TGCGCCAGCAGCTTGGAAGCGGGGGCTAACACGGATACGCAGTATTTT; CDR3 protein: CASSLEAGANTDTQYF
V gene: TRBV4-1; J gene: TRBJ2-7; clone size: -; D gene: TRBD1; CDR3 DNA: TGCGCCAGCAGCCAAGAACAGGGGGCTTACGAGCAGTACTTC; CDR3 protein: CASSQEQGAYEQYF
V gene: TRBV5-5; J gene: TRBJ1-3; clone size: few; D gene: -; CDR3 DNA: TGTGCCAGCAGCTTGGGGGGGGGTTCTGGAAACACCATATATTTT; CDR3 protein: CASSLGGGSGNTIYF
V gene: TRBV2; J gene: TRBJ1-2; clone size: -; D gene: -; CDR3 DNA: TGTGCCAGCAGTTCTCTGGGCAGGGGCGGCTACACCTTC; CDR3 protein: CASSSLGRGGYTF
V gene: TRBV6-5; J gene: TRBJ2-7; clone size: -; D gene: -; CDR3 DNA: TGTGCCACGGCGGGGTCCTACGAGCAGTACTTC; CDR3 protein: CATAGSYEQYF
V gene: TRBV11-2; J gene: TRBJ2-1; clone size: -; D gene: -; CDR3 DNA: TGTGCCAGCAGCTTAGATCGGTACAGGTTGACGGGGCAGTTCTTC; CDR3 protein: CASSLDRYRLTGQFF
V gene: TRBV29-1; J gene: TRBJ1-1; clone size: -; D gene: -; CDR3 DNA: TGCAGCGTCGCCACCCCTCCTAAGAGGCGCTTT; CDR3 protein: CSVATPPKRRF
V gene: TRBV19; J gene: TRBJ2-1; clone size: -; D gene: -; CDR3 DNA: TGTGCCAGTAGTATAGATCATTCGGACAATGAGCAGTTCTTC; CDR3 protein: CASSIDHSDNEQFF
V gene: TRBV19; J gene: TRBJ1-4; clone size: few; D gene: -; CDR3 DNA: TGTGCCAGTAGTATGCTGGGGGCAGGTAATGAAAAACTGTTTTTT; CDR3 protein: CASSMLGAGNEKLFF
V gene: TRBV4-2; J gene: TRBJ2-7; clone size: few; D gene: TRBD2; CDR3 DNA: TGTGCCAGCAGCCAATATGGGACTAGCGAAACCTACGAGCAGTACTTC; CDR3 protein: CASSQYGTSETYEQYF
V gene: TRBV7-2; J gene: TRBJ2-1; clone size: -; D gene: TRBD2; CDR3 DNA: TGTGCCAGCAGCCATGGACTAGCGGGGGGAAAGTCCTACAATGAGCAGTTCTTC; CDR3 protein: CASSHGLAGGKSYNEQFF
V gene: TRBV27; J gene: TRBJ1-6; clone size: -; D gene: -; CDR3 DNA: TGTGCCAGCAGTCTACACGGGGATTCTTATAATTCACCCCTCCACTTT; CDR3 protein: CASSLHGDSYNSPLHF
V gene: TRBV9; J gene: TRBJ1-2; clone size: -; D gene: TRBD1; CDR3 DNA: TGTGCCAGCAGCCCTAGGGACAGCACGAACTATGGCTACACCTTC; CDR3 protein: CASSPRDSTNYGYTF
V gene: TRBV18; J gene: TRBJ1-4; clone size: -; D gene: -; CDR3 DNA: TGTGCCAGCTCACCAGCCATCCAGGGTTTTTATGAAAAACTGTTTTTT; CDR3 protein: CASSPAIQGFYEKLFF